This T cell receptor (beta chain) is drawn from a study of T cells after posttransplantation cyclophosphamide. Study-wide results and limits: Donor CD8+ memory clones often dominated recipient blood repertoires at later times.

The length of the CDR3 is 15 residues. Germline V CDR1 and CDR2: SEHNR, FQNEAQ (reference sequence). Trimming stripped 1 base from V and 0 bases from J, with 10 bases between. Generated by immunoSEQ multiplex PCR, the TCRdb table keeps only in-frame clones and is missing some. Observed in the sample are about 27,000 clones, none of them singletons. Cyclophosphamide on days +3 and +4 followed busulfan-fludarabine conditioning and a marrow graft. This clone came up many times. As yet, its antigen is unknown. The receptor was isolated from a male patient younger than 30 who received an allogeneic stem cell transplant from a related donor, was CMV-positive, and had no GVHD. These T cells may partly come from the graft donor. The input for sequencing was PBMCs, taken after allogeneic stem cell transplant with posttransplant cyclophosphamide. The chain couples TRBV7-9 to TRBJ2-7; the D is unclear. CDR3 protein: CASSLGSGSSYEQYF. The CDR3 region has the DNA TGTGCCAGCAGCTTAGGATCAGGAAGCTCCTACGAGCAGTACTTC.